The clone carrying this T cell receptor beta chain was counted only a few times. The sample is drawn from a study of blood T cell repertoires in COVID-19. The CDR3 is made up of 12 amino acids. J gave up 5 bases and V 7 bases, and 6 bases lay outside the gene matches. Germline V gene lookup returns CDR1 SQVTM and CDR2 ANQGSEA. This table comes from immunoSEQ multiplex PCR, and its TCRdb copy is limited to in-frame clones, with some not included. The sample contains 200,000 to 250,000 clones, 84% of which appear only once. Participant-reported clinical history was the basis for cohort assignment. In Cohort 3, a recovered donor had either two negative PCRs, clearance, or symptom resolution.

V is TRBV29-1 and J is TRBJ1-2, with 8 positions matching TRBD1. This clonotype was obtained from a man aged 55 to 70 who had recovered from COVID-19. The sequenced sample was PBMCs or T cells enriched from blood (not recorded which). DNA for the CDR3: TGCAGCGCCAGGGGGCCCGAATATGGCTACACCTTC. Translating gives CSARGPEYGYTF.